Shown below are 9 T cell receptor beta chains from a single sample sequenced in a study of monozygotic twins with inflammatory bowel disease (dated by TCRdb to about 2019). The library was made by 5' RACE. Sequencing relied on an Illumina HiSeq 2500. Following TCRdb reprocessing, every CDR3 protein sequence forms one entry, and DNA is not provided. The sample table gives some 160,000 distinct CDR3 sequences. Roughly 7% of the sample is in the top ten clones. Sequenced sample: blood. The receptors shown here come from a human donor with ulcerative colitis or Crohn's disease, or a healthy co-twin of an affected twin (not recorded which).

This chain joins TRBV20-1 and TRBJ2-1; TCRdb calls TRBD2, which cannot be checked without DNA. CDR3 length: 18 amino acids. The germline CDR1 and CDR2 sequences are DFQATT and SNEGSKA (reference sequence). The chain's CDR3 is CSASGLSGRAPSYNEQFF.

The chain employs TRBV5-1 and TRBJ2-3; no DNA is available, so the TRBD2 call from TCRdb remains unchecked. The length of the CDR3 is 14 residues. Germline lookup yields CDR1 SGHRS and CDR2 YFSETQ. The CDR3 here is CASSLVASTDTQYF. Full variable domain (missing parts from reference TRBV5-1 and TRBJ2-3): KAGVTQTPRYLIKTRGQQVTLSCSPISGHRSVSWYQQTPGQGLQFLFEYFSETQRNKGNFPGRFSGRQFSNSRSEMNVSTLELGDSALYLCASSLVASTDTQYFGPGTRLTVL.

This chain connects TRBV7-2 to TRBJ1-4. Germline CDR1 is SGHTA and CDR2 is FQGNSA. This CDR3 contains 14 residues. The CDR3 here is CASSLRRSDEKLFF.

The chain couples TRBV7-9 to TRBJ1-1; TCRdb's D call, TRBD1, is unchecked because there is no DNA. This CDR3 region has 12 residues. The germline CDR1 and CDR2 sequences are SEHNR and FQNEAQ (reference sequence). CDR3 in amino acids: CASSFRQGEAFF.

The CDR3 loop reads CASSFPTTKETQYF. V usage is TRBV11-2 and J usage is TRBJ2-5. Germline assignment: CDR1 SGHAT and CDR2 FQNNGV. The CDR3 spans 14 residues.

CDR3 protein: CASSLGLGFLETQYF. The V call is TRBV11-2, the J call TRBJ2-5. CDR3 size: 15 residues. Germline V gene data show CDR1 as SGHAT and CDR2 as FQNNGV. Filled out from reference TRBV11-2 and TRBJ2-5, the complete variable domain reads EAGVAQSPRYKIIEKRQSVAFWCNPISGHATLYWYQQILGQGPKLLIQFQNNGVVDDSQLPKDRFSAERLKGVDSTLKIQPAKLEDSAVYLCASSLGLGFLETQYFGPGTRLLVL.

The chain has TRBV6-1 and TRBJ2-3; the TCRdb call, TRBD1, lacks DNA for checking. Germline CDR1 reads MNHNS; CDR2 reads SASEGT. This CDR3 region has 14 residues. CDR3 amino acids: CASSGTGSTDTQYF.

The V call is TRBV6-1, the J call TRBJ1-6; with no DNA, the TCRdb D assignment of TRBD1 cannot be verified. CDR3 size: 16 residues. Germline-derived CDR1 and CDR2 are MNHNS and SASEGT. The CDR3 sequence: CASRRDGTGENSPLHF.

The CDR3 loop is CASSFGRGDNQPQHF. The chain joins TRBV27 to TRBJ1-5; TCRdb selects TRBD1, and the lack of DNA leaves this call unchecked. This CDR3 is built from 15 residues. Per the germline V gene, CDR1 is MNHEY and CDR2 is SMNVEV (reference sequence).